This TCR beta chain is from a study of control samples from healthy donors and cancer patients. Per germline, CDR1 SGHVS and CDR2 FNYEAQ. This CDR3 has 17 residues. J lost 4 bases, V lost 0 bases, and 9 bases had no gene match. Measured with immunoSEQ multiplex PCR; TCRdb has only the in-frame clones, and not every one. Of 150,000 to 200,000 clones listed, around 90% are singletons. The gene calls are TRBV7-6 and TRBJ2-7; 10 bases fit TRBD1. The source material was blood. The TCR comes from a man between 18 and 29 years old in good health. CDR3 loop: CASSLAPGQGSLYEQYF. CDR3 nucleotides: TGTGCCAGCAGCTTAGCGCCGGGACAGGGGTCCCTATACGAGCAGTACTTC.